The clone carrying this TCR beta chain was detected a few times. Its antigen remains unknown. The data were taken from a study of T-cell memory formation after mild COVID-19. Study-level background: Clusters were largely donor specific.

5'RACE with constant-segment primers yielded barcoded, UMI-tagged TCR alpha and TCR beta cDNA libraries. One entry per CDR3 protein results from TCRdb running MiXCR on the 5' RACE reads. The data show about 13,000 distinct CDR3 sequences, about 16% seen once. Broader study findings: Most CD4+ clones that shrank were in CM and EM, while CD8+ ones turned up in EMRA. Within pre-infection memory, some responding clones were found, suggesting cross-reactive memory joined.

The clonotype was recovered from a man in his late teens or twenties who had mild COVID-19 (a few samples of this study predate the infection). Cell type and time point are not known. Sequenced sample: PBMCs or a T cell subset sorted from them (not recorded which).

The CDR3 DNA follows: TGTGCCAGCAGTTACTGGCCATTACAGGGGCCCAATGAGCAGTTCTTC. It yields the protein CASSYWPLQGPNEQFF. The V call is TRBV6-5, the J call TRBJ2-1, with 7 bases that match TRBD1. Germline V gives CDR1 MNHEY, CDR2 SVGAGI. The CDR3 runs 16 residues. V shed 1 base and J 6 bases; nucleotides not matched to a gene: 9.